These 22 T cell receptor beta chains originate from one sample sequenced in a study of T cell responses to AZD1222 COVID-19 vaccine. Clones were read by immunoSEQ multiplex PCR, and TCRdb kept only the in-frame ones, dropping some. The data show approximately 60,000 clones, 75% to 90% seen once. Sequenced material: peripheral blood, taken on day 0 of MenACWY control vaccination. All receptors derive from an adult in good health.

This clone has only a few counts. In DNA, the CDR3 is TGTGCCAGCAGAGAACTTCGATGGGGAGGACTAGCAGGAGATACGCAGTATTTT. This translates into CASRELRWGGLAGDTQYF. V usage is TRBV6-1 and J usage is TRBJ2-3, with TRBD2 identical over 8 bases. This CDR3 has 18 amino acids. Unmatched junction bases numbered 19, after V lost 6 bases and J lost 5 bases. Germline V gives CDR1 MNHNS, CDR2 SASEGT.

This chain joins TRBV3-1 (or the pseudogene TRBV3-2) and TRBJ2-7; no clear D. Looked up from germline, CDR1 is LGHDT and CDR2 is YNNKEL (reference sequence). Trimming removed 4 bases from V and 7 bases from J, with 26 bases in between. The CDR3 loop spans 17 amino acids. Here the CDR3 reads CASSPSRFPRKLGEQYF. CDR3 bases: TGTGCCAGCAGCCCCTCCAGGTTTCCGCGTAAGTTGGGGGAGCAGTACTTC.

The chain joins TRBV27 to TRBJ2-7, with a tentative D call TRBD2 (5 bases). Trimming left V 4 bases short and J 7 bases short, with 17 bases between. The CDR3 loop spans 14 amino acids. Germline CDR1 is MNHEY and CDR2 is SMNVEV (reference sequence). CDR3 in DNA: TGTGCCAGCAGTTCCTATCCCGGACTTTGGGAGCAGTACTTC. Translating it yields CASSSYPGLWEQYF.

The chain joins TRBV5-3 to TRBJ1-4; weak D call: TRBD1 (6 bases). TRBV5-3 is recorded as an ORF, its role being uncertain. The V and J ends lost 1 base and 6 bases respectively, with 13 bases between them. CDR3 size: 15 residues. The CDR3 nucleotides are TGTGCCAGAAGCTTGCAGAGACAGGCGGATGAAAAACTGTTTTTT. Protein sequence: CARSLQRQADEKLFF.

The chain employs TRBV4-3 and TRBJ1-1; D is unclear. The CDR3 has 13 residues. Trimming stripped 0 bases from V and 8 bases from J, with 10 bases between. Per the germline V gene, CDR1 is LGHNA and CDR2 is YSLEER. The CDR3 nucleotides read TGCGCCAGCAGCCAAGATGAGGGCTGGGAAGCTTTCTTT. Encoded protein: CASSQDEGWEAFF.

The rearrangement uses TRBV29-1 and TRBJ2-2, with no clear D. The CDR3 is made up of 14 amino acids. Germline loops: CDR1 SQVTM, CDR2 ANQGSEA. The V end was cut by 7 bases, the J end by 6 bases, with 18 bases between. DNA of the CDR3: TGCAGCGCCAGTGGTGAGGTTTTCGCCGGGGAGCTGTTTTTT. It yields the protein CSASGEVFAGELFF.

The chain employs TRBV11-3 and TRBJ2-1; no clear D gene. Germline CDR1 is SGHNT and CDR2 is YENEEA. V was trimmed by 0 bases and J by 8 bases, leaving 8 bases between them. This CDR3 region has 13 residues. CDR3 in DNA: TGTGCCAGCAGCTTAGATAACGGTTATGAGCAGTTCTTC. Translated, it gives CASSLDNGYEQFF.

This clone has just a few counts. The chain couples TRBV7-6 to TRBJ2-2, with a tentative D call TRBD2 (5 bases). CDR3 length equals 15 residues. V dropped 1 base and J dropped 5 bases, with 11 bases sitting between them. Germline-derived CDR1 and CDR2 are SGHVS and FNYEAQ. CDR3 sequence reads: CASSLVGEGTGELFF. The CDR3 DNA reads TGTGCCAGCAGCTTAGTGGGAGAAGGTACCGGGGAGCTGTTTTTT.

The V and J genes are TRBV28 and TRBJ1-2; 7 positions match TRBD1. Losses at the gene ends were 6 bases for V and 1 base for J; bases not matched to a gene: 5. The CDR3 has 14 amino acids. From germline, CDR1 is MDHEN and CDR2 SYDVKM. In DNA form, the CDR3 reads TGTGCCAGCAGATCGACAGGGATTAACTATGGCTACACCTTC. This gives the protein CASRSTGINYGYTF.

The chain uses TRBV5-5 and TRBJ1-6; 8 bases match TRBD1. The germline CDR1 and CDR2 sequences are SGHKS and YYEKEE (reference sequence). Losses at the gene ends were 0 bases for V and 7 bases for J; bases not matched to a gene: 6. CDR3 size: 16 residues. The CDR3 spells CASSLGVTGANSPLHF. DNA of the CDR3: TGTGCCAGCAGCTTGGGGGTGACAGGGGCCAATTCACCCCTCCACTTT.

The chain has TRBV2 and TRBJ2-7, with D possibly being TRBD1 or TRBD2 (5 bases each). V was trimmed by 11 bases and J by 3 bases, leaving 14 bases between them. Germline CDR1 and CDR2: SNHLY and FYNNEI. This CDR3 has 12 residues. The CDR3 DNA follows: TGTGCCCGGGGCGGGTCGAACTACGAGCAGTACTTC. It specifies CARGGSNYEQYF.

CDR3 nucleotides: TGCAGTGCTAGTTCGGATAAAGGGACTGAAGCTTTCTTT. Its translation: CSASSDKGTEAFF. The chain carries TRBV20-1 and TRBJ1-1; D unresolved. The CDR3 spans 13 residues. From germline, CDR1 is DFQATT and CDR2 SNEGSKA (reference sequence). Trimming removed 3 bases at V and 5 bases at J, with 13 bases between.

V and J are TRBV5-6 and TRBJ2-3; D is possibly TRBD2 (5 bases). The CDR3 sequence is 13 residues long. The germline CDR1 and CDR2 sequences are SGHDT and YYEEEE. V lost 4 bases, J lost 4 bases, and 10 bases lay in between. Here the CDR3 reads CASSPTGADTQYF. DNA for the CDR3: TGTGCCAGCAGCCCAACCGGGGCAGATACGCAGTATTTT.

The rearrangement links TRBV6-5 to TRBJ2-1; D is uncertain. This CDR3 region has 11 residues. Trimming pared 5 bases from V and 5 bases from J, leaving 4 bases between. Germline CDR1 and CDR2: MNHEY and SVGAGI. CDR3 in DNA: TGTGCCAGCAGTATGAACAATGAGCAGTTCTTC. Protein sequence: CASSMNNEQFF.

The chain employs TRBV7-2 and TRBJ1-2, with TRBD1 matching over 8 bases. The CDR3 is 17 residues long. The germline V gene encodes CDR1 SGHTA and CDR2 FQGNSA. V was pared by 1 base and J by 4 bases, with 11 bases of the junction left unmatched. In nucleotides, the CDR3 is TGTGCCAGCAGCTTAGGACTTAGGCCGGGACAGGCCTATGGCTACACCTTC. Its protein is CASSLGLRPGQAYGYTF.

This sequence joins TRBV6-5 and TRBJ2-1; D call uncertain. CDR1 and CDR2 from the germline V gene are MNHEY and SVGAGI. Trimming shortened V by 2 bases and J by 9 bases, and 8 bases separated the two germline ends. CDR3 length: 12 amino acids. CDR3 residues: CASSYRGIEQFF. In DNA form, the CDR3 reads TGTGCCAGCAGTTACCGTGGGATTGAGCAGTTCTTC.

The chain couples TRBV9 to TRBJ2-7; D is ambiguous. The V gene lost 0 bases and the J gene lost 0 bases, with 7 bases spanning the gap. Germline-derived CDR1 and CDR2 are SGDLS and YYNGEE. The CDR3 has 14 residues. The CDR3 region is CASSVDAHSYEQYF. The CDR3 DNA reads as TGTGCCAGCAGCGTAGATGCCCACTCCTACGAGCAGTACTTC.

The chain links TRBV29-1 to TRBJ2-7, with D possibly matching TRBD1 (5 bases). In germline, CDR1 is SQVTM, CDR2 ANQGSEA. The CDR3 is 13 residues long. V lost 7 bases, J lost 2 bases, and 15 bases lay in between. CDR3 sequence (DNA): TGCAGCGCCAGGGCCCCAGGCACCTACGAGCAGTACTTC. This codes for CSARAPGTYEQYF.

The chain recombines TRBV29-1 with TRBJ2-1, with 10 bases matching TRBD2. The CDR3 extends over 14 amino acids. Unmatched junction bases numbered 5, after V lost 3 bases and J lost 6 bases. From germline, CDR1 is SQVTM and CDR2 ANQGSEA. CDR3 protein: CSVELAGGFNEQFF. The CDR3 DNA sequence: TGCAGCGTTGAGTTAGCGGGAGGCTTCAATGAGCAGTTCTTC.

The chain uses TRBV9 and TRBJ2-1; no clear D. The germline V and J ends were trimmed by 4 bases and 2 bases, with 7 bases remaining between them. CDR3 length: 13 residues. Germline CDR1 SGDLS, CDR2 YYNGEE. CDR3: CASSLSTYNEQFF. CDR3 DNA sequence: TGTGCCAGCAGCCTAAGTACCTACAATGAGCAGTTCTTC.

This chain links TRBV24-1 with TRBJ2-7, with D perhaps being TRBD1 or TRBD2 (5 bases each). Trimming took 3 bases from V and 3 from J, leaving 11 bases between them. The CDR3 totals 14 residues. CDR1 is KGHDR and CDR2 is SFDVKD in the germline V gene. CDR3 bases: TGTGCCACCAGTGATCCGGGACGTAGCTACGAGCAGTACTTC. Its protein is CATSDPGRSYEQYF.

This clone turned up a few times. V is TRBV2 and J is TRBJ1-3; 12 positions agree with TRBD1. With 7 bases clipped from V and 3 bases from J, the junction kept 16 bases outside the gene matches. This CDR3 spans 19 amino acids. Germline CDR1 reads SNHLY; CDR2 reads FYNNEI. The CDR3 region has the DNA TGTGCCAGCACCCTAGGGGGACAGGGGGCGTATAAGTTTGGAAACACCATATATTTT. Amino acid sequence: CASTLGGQGAYKFGNTIYF. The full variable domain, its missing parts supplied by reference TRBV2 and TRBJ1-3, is EPEVTQTPSHQVTQMGQEVILRCVPISNHLYFYWYRQILGQKVEFLVSFYNNEISEKSEIFDDQFSVERPDGSNFTLKIRSTKLEDSAMYFCASTLGGQGAYKFGNTIYFGEGSWLTVV.